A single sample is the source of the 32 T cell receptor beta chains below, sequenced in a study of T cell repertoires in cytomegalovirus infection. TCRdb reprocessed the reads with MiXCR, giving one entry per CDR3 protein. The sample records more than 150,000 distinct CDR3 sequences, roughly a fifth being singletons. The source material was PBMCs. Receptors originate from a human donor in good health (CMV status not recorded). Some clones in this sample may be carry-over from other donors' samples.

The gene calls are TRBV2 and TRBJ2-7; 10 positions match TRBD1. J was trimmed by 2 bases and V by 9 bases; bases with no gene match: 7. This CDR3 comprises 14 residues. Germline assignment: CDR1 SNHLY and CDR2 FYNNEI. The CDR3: CARSGTGAPYEQYF. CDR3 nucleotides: TGTGCCAGGTCGGGGACAGGGGCCCCCTACGAGCAGTACTTC.

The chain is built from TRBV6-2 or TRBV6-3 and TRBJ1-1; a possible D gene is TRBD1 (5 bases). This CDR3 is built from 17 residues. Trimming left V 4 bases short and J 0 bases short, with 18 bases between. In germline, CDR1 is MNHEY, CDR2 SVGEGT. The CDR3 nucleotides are TGTGCCAGCAGTTTATGGGGCGCGAGGATGTTGAACACTGAAGCTTTCTTT. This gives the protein CASSLWGARMLNTEAFF.

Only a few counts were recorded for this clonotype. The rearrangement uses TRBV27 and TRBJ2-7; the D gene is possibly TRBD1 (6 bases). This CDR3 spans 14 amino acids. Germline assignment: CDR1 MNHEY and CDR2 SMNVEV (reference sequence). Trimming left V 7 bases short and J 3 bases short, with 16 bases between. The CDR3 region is CASKLTGIGYEQYF. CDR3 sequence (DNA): TGTGCCAGCAAACTAACAGGGATTGGCTACGAGCAGTACTTC.

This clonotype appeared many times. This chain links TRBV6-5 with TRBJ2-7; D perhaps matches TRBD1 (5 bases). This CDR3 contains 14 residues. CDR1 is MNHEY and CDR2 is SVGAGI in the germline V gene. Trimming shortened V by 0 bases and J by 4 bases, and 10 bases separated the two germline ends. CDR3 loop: CASSYSGRAYEQYF. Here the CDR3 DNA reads TGTGCCAGCAGTTACTCCGGCAGGGCATACGAGCAGTACTTC.

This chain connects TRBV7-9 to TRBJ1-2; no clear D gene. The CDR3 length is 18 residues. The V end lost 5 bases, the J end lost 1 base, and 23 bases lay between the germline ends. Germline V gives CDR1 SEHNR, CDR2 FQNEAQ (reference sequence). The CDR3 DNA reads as TGTGCCAGCAGCCCGATCTTGGGGTGGCCGCCCGGTAACTATGGCTACACCTTC. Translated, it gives CASSPILGWPPGNYGYTF.

The CDR3 here is CASSLAPGGPYEQYF. CDR3 nucleotides: TGCGCCAGCAGCTTGGCCCCGGGGGGCCCCTACGAGCAGTACTTC. This chain links TRBV5-1 with TRBJ2-7; TRBD2 might be the D (7 bases). V lost 0 bases to trimming and J lost 2 bases, with 12 bases between them. Germline CDR1 reads SGHRS; CDR2 reads YFSETQ. The CDR3 is 15 amino acids.

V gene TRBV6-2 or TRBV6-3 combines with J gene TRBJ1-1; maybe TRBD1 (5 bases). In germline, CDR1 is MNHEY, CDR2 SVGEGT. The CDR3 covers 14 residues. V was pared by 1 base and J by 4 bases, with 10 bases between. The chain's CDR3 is CASSYFGTSTEAFF. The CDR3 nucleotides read TGTGCCAGCAGTTACTTCGGGACGTCCACTGAAGCTTTCTTT.

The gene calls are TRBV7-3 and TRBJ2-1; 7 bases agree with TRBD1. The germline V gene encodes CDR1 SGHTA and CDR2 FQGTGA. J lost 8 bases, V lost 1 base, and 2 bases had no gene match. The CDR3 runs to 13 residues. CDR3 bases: TGTGCCAGCAGCTTAAACAGGGGCGATGAGCAGTTCTTC. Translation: CASSLNRGDEQFF.

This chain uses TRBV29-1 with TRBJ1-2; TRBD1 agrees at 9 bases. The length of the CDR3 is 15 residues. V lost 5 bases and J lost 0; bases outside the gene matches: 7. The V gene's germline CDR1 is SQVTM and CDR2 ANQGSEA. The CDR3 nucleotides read TGCAGCGTTCCTCATTACAGGGGGCCTAACTATGGCTACACCTTC. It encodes CSVPHYRGPNYGYTF.

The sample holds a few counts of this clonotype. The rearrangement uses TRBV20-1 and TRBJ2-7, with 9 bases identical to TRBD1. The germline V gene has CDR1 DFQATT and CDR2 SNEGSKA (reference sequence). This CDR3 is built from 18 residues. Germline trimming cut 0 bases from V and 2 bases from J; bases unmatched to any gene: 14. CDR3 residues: CSARETRGQGLLTYEQYF. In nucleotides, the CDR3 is TGCAGTGCTAGAGAAACTAGGGGACAGGGACTCCTTACCTACGAGCAGTACTTC.

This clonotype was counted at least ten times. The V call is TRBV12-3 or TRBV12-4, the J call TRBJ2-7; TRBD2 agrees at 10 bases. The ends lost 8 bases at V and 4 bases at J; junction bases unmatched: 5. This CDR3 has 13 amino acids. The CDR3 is CASSISGRYEQYF. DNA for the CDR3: TGTGCCAGCTCTATTAGCGGGAGGTACGAGCAGTACTTC.

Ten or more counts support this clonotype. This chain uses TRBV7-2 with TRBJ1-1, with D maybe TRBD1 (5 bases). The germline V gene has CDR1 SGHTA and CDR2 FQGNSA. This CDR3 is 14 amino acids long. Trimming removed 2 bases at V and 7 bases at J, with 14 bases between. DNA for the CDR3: TGTGCCAGCAGCTTACAGGGTGGGATCGATGAAGCTTTCTTT. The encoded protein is CASSLQGGIDEAFF.

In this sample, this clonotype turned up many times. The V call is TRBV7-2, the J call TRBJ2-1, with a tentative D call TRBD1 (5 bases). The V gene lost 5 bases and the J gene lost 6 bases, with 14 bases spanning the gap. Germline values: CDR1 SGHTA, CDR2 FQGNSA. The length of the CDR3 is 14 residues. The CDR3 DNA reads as TGTGCCAGCAGCCCCGACCGACAGAGCAATGAGCAGTTCTTC. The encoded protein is CASSPDRQSNEQFF. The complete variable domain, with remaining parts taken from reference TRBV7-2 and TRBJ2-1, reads GAGVSQSPSNKVTEKGKDVELRCDPISGHTALYWYRQSLGQGLEFLIYFQGNSAPDKSGLPSDRFSAERTGGSVSTLTIQRTQQEDSAVYLCASSPDRQSNEQFFGPGTRLTVL.

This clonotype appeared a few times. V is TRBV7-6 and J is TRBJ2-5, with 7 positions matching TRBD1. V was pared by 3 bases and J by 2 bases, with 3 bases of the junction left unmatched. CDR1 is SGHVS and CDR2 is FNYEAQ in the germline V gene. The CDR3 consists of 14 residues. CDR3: CASSFSRGQETQYF. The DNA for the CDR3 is TGTGCCAGCAGCTTCAGCAGGGGGCAAGAGACCCAGTACTTC.

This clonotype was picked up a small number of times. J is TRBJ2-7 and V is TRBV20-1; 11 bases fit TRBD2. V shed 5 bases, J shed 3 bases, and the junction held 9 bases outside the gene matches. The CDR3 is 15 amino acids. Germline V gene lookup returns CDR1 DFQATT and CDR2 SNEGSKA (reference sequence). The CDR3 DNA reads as TGCAGTGCTCTCTCCCGACTAGCGGGAATCTACGAGCAGTACTTC. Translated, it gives CSALSRLAGIYEQYF.

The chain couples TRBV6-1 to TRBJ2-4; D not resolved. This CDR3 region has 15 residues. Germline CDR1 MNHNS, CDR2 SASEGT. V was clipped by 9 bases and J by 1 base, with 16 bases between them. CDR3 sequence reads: CASREDSSAKNIQYF. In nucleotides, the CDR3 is TGTGCCAGTCGTGAGGATAGCAGCGCCAAAAACATTCAGTACTTC.

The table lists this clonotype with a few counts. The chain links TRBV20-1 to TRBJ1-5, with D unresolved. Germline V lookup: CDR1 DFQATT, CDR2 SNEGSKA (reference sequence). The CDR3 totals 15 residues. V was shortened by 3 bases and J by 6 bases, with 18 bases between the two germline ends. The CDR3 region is CSARVGRRQVQPQHF. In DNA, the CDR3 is TGCAGTGCTAGGGTCGGCAGGAGGCAGGTTCAGCCCCAGCATTTT.

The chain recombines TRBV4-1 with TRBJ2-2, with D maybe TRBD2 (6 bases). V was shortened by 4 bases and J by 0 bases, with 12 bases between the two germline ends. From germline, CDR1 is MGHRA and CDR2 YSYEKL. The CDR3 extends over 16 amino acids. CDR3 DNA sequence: TGCGCCAGCAGCCGGAGGGAGGCCCCGAACACCGGGGAGCTGTTTTTT. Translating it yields CASSRREAPNTGELFF.

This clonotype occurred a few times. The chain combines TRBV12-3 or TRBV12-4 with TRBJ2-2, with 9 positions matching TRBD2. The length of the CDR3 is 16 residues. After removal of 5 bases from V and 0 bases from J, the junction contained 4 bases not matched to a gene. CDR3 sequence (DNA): TGTGCCAGCAGTCTCGGACTAGCGACGAACACCGGGGAGCTGTTTTTT. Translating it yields CASSLGLATNTGELFF.

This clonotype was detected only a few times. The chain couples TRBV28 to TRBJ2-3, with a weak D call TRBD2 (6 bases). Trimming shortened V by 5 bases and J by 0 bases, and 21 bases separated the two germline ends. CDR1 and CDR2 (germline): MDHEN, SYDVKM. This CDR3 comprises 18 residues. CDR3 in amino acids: CASSKLALKDSSTDTQYF. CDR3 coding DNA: TGTGCCAGCAGTAAGCTAGCGTTGAAGGACTCTAGCACAGATACGCAGTATTTT. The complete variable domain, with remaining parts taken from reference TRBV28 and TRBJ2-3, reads DVKVTQSSRYLVKRTGEKVFLECVQDMDHENMFWYRQDPGLGLRLIYFSYDVKMKEKGDIPEGYSVSREKKERFSLILESASTNQTSMYLCASSKLALKDSSTDTQYFGPGTRLTVL.

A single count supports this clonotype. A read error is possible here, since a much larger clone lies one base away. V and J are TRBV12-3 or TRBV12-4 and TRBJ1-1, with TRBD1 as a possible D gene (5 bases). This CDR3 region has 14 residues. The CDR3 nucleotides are TGTGCCAGCAGTCTCAGGGTGCCGAACACTGAAGCTTCCTTT. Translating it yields CASSLRVPNTEASF.

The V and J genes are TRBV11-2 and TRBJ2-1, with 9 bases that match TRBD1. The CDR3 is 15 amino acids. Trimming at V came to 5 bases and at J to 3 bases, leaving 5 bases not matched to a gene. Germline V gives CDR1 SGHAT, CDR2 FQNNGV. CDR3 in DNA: TGTGCCAGCAGCCGGGACAGGGTGGGCTACAATGAGCAGTTCTTC. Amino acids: CASSRDRVGYNEQFF.

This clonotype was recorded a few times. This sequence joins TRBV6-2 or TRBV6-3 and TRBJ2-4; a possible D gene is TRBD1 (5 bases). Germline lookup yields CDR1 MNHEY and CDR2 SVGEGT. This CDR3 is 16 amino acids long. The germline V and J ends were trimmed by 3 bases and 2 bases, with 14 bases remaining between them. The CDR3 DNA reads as TGTGCCAGCAGTTATTATTCGACAGAGACCAAAAACATTCAGTACTTC. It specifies CASSYYSTETKNIQYF.

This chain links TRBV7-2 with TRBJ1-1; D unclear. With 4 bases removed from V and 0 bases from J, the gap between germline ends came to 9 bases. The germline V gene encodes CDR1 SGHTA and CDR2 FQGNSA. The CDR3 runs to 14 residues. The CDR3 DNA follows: TGTGCCAGCAGCTCAGAGGCCATGAACACTGAAGCTTTCTTT. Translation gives CASSSEAMNTEAFF.

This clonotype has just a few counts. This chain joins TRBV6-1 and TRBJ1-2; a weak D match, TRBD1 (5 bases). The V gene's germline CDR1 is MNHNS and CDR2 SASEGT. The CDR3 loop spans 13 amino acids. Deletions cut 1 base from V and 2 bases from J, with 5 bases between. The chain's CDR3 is CASSEDRNYGYTF. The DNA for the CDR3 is TGTGCCAGCAGTGAAGACAGGAACTATGGCTACACCTTC.

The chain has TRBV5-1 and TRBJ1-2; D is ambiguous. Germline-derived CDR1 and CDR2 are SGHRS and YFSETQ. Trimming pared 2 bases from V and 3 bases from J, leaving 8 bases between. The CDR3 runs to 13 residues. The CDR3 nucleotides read TGCGCCAGCAGCTTTAATTCTGACTATGGCTACACCTTC. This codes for CASSFNSDYGYTF.

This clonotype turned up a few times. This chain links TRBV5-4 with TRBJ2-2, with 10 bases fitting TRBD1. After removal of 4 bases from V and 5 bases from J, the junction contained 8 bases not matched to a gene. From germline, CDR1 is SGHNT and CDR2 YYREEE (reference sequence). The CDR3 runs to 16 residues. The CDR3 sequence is CASSGRGQGWTGELFF. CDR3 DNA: TGTGCCAGCAGCGGGAGGGGACAGGGGTGGACCGGGGAGCTGTTTTTT.

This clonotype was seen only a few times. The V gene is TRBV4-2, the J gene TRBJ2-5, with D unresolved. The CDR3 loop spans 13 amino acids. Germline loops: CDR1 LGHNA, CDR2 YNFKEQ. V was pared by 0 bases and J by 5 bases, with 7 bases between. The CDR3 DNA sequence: TGTGCCAGCAGCCAAGAACCCGGGGAGACCCAGTACTTC. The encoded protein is CASSQEPGETQYF.

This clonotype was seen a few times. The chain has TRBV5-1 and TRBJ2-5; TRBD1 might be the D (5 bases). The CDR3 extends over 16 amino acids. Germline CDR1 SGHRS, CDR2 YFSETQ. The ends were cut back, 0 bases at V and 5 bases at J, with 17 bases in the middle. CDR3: CASSLAIGQGGETQYF. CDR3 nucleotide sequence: TGCGCCAGCAGCTTGGCCATAGGACAAGGTGGGGAGACCCAGTACTTC.

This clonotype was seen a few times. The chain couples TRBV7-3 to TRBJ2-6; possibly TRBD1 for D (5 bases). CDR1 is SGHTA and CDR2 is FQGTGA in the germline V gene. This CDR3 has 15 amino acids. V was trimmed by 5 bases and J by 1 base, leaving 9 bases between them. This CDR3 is CASSDQGSGANVLTF. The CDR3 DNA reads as TGTGCCAGCAGCGATCAGGGATCTGGGGCCAACGTCCTGACTTTC.

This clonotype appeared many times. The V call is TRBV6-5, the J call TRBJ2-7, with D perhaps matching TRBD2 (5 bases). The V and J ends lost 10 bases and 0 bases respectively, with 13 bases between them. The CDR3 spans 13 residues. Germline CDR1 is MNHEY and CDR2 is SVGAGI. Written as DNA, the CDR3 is TGTGCCACCTCAACTAGTCCCTCCTACGAGCAGTACTTC. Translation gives CATSTSPSYEQYF.

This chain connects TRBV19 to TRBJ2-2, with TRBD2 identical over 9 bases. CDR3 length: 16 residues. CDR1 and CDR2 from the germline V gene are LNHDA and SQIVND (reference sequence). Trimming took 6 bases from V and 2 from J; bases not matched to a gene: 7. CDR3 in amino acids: CASRSRLAENTGELFF. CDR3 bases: TGTGCCAGTAGGTCGAGACTAGCGGAAAACACCGGGGAGCTGTTTTTT.